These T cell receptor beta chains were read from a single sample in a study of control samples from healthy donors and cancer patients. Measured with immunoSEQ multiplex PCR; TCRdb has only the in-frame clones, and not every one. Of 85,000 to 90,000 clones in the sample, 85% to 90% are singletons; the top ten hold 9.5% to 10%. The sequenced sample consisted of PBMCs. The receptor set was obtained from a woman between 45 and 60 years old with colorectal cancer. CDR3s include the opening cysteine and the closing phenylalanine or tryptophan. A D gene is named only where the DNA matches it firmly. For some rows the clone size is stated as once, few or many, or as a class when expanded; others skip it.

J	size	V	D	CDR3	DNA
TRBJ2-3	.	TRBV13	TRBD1	CASSNRDSSTDTQYF	TGTGCCAGCAGCAACCGGGACAGTAGCACAGATACGCAGTATTTT
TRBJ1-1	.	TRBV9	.	CASSAVFSAEAFF	TGTGCCAGCAGCGCAGTTTTTTCCGCTGAAGCTTTCTTT
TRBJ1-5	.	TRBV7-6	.	CASSPQGFQNQPQHF	TGTGCCAGCAGCCCCCAGGGATTTCAGAATCAGCCCCAGCATTTT
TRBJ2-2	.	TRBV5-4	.	CASSLKDRATGELFF	TGTGCCAGCAGCTTGAAGGATCGGGCCACCGGGGAGCTGTTTTTT
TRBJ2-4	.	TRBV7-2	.	CASSLVGGLTGKNIQYF	TGTGCCAGCAGCTTAGTGGGTGGGCTTACAGGGAAAAACATTCAGTACTTC
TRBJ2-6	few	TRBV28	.	CASSSSTGANVLTF	TGTGCCAGCAGTTCTTCTACTGGGGCCAACGTCCTGACTTTC
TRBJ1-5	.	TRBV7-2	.	CASSLGVGDLGNQPQHF	TGTGCCAGCAGCTTAGGGGTTGGGGATCTGGGCAATCAGCCCCAGCATTTT
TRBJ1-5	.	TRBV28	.	CASSLLGGQPQHF	TGTGCCAGCAGTTTACTAGGGGGGCAGCCCCAGCATTTT
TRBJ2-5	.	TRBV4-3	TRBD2	CASSLSIAGGQETQYF	TGCGCCAGCAGCCTTTCCATAGCGGGGGGACAAGAGACCCAGTACTTC
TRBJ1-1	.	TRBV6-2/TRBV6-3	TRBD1	CASSDRGHNTEAFF	TGTGCCAGCAGCGACAGGGGACACAACACTGAAGCTTTCTTT
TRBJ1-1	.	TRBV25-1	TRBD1	CASRPGAGGVNTEAFF	TGTGCCAGCAGGCCCGGGGCAGGGGGAGTGAACACTGAAGCTTTCTTT
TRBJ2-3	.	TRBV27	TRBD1	CASSPRGARGTGDTQYF	TGTGCCAGCAGTCCTCGGGGGGCAAGGGGGACAGGGGATACGCAGTATTTT
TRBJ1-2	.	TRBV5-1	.	CASSSRTDLNYGYTF	TGCGCCAGCAGCTCACGGACAGACCTTAACTATGGCTACACCTTC
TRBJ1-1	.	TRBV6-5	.	CASSYSQNTEAFF	TGTGCCAGCAGTTACTCTCAGAACACTGAAGCTTTCTTT
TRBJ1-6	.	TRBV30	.	CAWRMERGPNSPLHF	TGTGCCTGGAGAATGGAGAGGGGACCCAATTCACCCCTCCACTTT
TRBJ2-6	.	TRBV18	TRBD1	CASSPDRAGANVLTF	TGTGCCAGCTCACCGGACAGGGCTGGGGCCAACGTCCTGACTTTC
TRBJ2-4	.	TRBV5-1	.	CASSLEGQGSKNIQYF	TGCGCCAGCAGCTTGGAGGGGCAAGGGTCCAAAAACATTCAGTACTTC
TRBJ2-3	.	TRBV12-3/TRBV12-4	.	CASSYSTDTQYF	TGTGCCAGCAGTTATAGCACAGATACGCAGTATTTT
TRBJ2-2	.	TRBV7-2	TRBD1	CASSLEGRGRGRSGELFF	TGTGCCAGCAGCTTAGAAGGCAGGGGGCGCGGCAGGTCCGGGGAGCTGTTTTTT